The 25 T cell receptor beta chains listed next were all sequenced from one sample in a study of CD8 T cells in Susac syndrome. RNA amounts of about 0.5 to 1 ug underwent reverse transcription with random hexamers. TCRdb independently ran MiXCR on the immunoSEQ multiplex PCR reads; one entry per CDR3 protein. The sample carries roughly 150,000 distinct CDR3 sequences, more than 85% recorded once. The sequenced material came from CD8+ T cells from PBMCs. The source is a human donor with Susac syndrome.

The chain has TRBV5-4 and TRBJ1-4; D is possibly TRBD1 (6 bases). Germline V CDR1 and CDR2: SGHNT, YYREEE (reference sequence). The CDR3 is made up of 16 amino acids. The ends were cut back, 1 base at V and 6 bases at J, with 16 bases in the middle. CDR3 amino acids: CASSLTTGTRDEKLFF. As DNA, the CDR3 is TGTGCCAGCAGCTTGACCACTGGGACAAGGGATGAAAAACTGTTTTTT.

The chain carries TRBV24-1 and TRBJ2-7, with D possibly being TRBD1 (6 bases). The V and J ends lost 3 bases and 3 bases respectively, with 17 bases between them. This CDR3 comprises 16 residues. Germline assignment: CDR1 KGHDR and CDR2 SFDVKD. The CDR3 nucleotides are TGTGCCACCAGTGATAGTGGGGGCCGAAATAACTACGAGCAGTACTTC. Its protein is CATSDSGGRNNYEQYF.

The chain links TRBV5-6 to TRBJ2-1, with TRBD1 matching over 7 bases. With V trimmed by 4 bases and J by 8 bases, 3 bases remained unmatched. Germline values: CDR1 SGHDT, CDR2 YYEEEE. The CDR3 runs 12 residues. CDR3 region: CASSRQGYEQFF. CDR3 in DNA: TGTGCCAGCAGCCGACAGGGCTATGAGCAGTTCTTC.

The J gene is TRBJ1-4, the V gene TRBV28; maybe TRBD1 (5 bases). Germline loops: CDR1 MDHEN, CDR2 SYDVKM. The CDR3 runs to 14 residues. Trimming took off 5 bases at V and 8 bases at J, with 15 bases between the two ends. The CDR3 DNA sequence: TGTGCCAGCAGTCTTTCACAGGAGGGGGAAAAACTGTTTTTT. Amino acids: CASSLSQEGEKLFF.

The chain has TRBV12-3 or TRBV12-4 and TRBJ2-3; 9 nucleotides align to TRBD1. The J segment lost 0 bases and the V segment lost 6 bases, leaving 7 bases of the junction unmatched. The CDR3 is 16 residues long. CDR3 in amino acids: CASRRPGTGSTDTQYF. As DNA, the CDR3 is TGTGCCAGCAGACGACCAGGGACAGGGAGCACAGATACGCAGTATTTT.

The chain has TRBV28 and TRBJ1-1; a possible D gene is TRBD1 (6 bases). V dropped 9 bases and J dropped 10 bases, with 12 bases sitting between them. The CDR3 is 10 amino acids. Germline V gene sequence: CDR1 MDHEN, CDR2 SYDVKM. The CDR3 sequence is CASRRGRAFF. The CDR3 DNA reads TGTGCCAGTCGCAGGGGTAGAGCTTTCTTT.

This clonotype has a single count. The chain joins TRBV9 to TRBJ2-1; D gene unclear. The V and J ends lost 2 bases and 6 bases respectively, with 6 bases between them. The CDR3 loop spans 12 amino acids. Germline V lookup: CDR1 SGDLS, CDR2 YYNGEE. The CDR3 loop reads CASSVTGNEQFF. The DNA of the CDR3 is TGTGCCAGCAGCGTGACCGGCAATGAGCAGTTCTTC.

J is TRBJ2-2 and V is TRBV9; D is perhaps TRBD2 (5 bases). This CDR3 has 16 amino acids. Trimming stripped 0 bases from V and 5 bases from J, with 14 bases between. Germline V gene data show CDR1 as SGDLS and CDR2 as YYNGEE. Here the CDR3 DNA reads TGTGCCAGCAGCGTAGCTGGCGAAGGAGGAACCGGGGAGCTGTTTTTT. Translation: CASSVAGEGGTGELFF.

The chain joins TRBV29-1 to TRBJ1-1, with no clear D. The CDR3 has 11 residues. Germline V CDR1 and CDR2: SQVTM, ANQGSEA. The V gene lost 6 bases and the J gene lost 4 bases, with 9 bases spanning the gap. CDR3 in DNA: TGCAGCGTAGACGGAGCCACTGAAGCTTTCTTT. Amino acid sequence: CSVDGATEAFF.

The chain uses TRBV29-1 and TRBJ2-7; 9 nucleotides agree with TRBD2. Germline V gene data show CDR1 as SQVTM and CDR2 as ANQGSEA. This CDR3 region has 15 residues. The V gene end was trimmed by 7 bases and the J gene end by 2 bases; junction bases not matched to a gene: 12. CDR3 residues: CSAISAGGRAYEQYF. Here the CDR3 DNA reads TGCAGCGCCATATCGGCGGGCGGGAGGGCCTACGAGCAGTACTTC.

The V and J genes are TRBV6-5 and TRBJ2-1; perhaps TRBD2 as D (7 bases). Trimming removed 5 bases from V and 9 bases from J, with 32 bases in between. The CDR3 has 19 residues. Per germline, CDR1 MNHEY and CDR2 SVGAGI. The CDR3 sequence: CASSNPIPMGPKGEGEQFF. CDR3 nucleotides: TGTGCCAGCAGTAACCCCATCCCGATGGGCCCCAAGGGGGAGGGTGAGCAGTTCTTC.

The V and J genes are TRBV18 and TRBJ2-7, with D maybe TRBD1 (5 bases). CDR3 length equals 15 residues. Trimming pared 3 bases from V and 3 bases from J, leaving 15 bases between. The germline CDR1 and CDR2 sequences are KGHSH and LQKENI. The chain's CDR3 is CASSPNGQGGYEQYF. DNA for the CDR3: TGTGCCAGCTCACCGAATGGGCAGGGCGGCTACGAGCAGTACTTC.

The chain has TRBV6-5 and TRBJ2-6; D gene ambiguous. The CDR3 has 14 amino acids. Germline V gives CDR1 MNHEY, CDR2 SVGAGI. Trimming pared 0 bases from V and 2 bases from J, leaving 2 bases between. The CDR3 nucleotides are TGTGCCAGCAGTTACTCCCCTGGGGCCAACGTCCTGACTTTC. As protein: CASSYSPGANVLTF.

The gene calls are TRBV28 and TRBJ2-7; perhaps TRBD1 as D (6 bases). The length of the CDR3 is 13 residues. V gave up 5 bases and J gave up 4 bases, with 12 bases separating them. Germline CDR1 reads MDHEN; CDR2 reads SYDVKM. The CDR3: CASSQPDSYEQYF. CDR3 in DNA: TGTGCCAGCAGTCAACCGGACAGTTACGAGCAGTACTTC.

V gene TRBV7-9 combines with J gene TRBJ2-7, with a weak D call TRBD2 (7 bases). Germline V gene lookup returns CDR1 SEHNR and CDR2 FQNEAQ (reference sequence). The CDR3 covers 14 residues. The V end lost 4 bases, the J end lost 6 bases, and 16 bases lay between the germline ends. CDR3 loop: CASSSAGADSEQYF. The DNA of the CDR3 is TGTGCCAGCAGCTCGGCGGGGGCGGATTCCGAGCAGTACTTC.

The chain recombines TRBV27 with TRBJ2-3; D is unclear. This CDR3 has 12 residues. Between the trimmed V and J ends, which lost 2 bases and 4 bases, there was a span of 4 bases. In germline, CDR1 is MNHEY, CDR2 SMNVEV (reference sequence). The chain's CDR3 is CASSLTPDTQYF. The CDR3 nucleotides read TGTGCCAGCAGTTTAACCCCAGATACGCAGTATTTT.

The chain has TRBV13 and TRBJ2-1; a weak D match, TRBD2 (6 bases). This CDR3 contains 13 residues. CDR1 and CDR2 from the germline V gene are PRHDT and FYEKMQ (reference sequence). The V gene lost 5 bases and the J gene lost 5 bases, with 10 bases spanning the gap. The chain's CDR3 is CASSARLDNEQFF. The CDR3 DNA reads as TGTGCCAGCAGCGCCCGACTAGACAATGAGCAGTTCTTC.

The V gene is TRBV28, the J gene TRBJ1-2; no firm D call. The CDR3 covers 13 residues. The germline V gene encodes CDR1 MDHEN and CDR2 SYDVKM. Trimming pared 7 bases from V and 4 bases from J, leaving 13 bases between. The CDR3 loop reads CASKEGLVYGYTF. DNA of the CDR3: TGTGCCAGCAAAGAAGGGCTTGTCTATGGCTACACCTTC.

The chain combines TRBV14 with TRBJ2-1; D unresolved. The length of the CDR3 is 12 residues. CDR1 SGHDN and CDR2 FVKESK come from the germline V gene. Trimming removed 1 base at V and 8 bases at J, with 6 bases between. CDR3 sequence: CASSQVLYEQFF. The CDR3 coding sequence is TGTGCCAGCAGCCAAGTACTCTATGAGCAGTTCTTC.

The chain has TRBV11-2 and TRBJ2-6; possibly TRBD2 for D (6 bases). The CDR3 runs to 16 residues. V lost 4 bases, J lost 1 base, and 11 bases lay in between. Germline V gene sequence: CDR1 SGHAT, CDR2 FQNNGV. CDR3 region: CASSYSGGSGANVLTF. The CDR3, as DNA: TGTGCCAGCAGCTACAGTGGAGGGTCTGGGGCCAACGTCCTGACTTTC.

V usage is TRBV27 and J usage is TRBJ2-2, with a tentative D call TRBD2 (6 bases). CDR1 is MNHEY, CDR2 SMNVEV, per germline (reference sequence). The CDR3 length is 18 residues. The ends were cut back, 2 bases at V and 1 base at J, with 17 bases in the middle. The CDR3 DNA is TGTGCCAGCAGTTTAGTTCTCGCGGGAACAGGGAACACCGGGGAGCTGTTTTTT. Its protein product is CASSLVLAGTGNTGELFF.

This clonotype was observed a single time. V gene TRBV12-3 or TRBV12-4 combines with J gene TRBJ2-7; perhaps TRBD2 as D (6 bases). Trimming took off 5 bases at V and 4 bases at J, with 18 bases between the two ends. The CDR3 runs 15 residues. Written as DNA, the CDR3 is TGTGCCAGCAGTCCGCTGGGGGGAGGATGGTACGAGCAGTACTTC. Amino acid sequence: CASSPLGGGWYEQYF.

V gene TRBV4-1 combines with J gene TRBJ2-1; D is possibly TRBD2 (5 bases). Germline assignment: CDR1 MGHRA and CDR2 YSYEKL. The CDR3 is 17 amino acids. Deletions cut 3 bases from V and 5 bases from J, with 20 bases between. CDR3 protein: CASSHPAGMWVDNEQFF. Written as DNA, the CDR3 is TGCGCCAGCAGCCACCCGGCCGGGATGTGGGTGGACAATGAGCAGTTCTTC.

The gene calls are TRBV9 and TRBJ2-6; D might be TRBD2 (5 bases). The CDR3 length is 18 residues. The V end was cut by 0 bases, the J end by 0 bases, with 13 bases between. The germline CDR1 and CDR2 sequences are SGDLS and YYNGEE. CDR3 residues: CASSVGREDYSGANVLTF. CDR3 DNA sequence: TGTGCCAGCAGCGTAGGACGGGAAGACTACTCTGGGGCCAACGTCCTGACTTTC.

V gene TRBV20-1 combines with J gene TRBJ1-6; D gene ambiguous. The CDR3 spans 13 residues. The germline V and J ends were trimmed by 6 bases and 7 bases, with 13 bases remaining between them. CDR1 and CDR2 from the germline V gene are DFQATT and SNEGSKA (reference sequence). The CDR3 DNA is TGCAGTGCAAGAACCCGGAAGAATTCACCCCTCCACTTT. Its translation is CSARTRKNSPLHF.